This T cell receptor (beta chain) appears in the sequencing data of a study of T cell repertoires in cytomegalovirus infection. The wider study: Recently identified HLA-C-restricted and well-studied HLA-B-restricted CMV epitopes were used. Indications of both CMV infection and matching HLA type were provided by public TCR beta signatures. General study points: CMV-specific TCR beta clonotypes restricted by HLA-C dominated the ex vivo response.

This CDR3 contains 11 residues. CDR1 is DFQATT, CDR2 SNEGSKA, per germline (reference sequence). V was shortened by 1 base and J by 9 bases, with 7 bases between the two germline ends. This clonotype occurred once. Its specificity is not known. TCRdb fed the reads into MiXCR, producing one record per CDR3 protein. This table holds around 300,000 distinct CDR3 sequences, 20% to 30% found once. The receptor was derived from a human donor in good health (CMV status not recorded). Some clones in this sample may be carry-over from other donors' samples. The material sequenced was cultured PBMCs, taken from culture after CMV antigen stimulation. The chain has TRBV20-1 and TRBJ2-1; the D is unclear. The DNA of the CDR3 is TGCAGTGCTAGAGGACCGCGTGAGCAGTTCTTC. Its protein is CSARGPREQFF.